The entry that follows covers one TCR beta chain sequence. Its target is unknown. At survey resolution, roughly 400 ng of DNA per sample was split into two 200 ng replicates. Sequencing was performed with immunoSEQ multiplex PCR; in TCRdb, only in-frame clones are kept and a portion is missing. This table has about 1,800 clones, around 73% appearing once. This record comes from a study of hypomethylating agent response in myelodysplastic syndrome. General observations from the study: Lack of age-matching between healthy donors and MDS patients could bias comparison. After treatment, novel clonotypes emerged more in responders, contracted ones more in non-responders.

V trimming: 8 bases; J trimming: 3 bases; junction bases outside the gene matches: 8. Germline assignment: CDR1 SGHRS and CDR2 YFSETQ. The CDR3 extends over 14 amino acids. Sequencing was performed on bone marrow, taken before or after starting hypomethylating agent treatment for myelodysplastic syndrome (not recorded which). The receptor was isolated from a human donor with myelodysplastic syndrome. The V gene is TRBV5-1, the J gene TRBJ2-7; 10 nucleotides match TRBD1. Here the CDR3 DNA reads TGCGCCAGTCGGGACAGGGGAGGCCACTACGAGCAGTACTTC. Amino acid sequence: CASRDRGGHYEQYF.